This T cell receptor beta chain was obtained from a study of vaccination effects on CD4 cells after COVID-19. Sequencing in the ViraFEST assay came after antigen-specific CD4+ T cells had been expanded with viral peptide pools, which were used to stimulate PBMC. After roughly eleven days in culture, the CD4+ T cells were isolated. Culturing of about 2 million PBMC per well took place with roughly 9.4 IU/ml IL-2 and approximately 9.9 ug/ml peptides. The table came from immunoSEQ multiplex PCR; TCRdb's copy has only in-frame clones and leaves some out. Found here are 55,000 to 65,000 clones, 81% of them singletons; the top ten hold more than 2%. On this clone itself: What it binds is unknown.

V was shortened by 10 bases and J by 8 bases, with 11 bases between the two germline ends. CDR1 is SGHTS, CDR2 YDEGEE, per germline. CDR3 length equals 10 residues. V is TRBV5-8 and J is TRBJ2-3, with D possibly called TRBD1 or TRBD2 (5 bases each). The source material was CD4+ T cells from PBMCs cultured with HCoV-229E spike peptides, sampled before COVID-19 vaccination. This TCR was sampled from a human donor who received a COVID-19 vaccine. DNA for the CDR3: TGTGCCGCGATTGGGGGTACGCAGTATTTT. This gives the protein CAAIGGTQYF.